This is a list of T cell receptor beta chains from one sample in a study of T cell responses to AZD1222 COVID-19 vaccine. Sequencing used immunoSEQ multiplex PCR; TCRdb keeps in-frame clones, though not all of them. The sample carries 130,000 to 150,000 clones, roughly 87% recorded once. Sequences were derived from peripheral blood, sampled 28 days after the second dose of the MenACWY control vaccine. These receptor sequences come from an adult who received the MenACWY meningococcal vaccine as a control. CDR3s include the opening cysteine and the closing phenylalanine or tryptophan. The D gene is left open where the match is weak. The listing skips clone size in some rows; elsewhere it reads once, few, many or a size class.

d_gene,j_gene,abundance,v_gene,CDR3nt,CDR3aa
NA,TRBJ1-5,NA,TRBV19,TGTGCCAGTAGTATCAGGGGACGGCGCTATAGCAATCAGCCCCAGCATTTT,CASSIRGRRYSNQPQHF
NA,TRBJ2-7,NA,TRBV5-1,TGCGCCAGCAGCTCAGAATCGGGGCGCGGCGAGCAGTACTTC,CASSSESGRGEQYF
NA,TRBJ2-2,few,TRBV7-9,TGTGCCAGCAGCTCCCCACAAGCGAACACCGGGGAGCTGTTTTTT,CASSSPQANTGELFF
TRBD2,TRBJ2-1,NA,TRBV7-3,TGTGCCAGCAGCCCCGGGACTAGTTATCTGAATGAGCAGTTCTTC,CASSPGTSYLNEQFF
NA,TRBJ2-1,NA,TRBV7-2,TGTGCCAGCAGCTTGTCTCAATACAATGAGCAGTTCTTC,CASSLSQYNEQFF
NA,TRBJ1-1,NA,TRBV3-1/TRBV3-2,TGTGCCAGCAGCGAAGGGGGGGGCGGATACACTGAAGCTTTCTTT,CASSEGGGGYTEAFF
TRBD1,TRBJ1-4,once,TRBV2,TGTGCCAGCAGCGGACGACAGGGAGGAAAACTGTTTTTT,CASSGRQGGKLFF
NA,TRBJ1-4,NA,TRBV7-9,TGTGCCAGCAGCTTAGTACGGGGGATTAATGAAAAACTGTTTTTT,CASSLVRGINEKLFF
NA,TRBJ1-2,NA,TRBV19,TGTGCCAGTAGTATCACTAACAGCCCATATGGCTACACCTTC,CASSITNSPYGYTF
NA,TRBJ1-2,NA,TRBV19,TGTGCCAGTAGGCCCAGACATCAGCGGGGCAACTATGGCTACACCTTC,CASRPRHQRGNYGYTF
NA,TRBJ2-7,NA,TRBV11-3,TGTGCCAGCAGCTTAGTTAGCGGCGAGCAGTACTTC,CASSLVSGEQYF